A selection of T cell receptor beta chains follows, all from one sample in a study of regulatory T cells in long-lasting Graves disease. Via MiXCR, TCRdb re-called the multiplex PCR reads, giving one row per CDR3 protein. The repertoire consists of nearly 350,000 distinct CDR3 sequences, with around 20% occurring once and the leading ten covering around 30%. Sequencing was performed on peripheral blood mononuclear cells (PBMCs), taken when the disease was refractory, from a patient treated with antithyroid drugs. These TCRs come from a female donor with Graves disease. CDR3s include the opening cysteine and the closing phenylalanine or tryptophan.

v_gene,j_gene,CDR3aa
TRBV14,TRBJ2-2,CASSQGTRTGELFF
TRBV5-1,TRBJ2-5,CASSLSDSGRRESWETQYF
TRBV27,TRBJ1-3,CASRSAGSGNTIYF
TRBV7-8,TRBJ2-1,CASSFGTSDKHEQFF
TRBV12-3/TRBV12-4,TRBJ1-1,CASTSPRGTEAFF
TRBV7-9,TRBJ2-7,CASSPPGAWEQYF
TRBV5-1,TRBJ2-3,CASSSLGGGTDTQYF
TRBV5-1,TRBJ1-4,CASSLEQRLFF
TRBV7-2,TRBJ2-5,CASSLGTVQETQYF
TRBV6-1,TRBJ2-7,CASRAGTSRNYEQYF
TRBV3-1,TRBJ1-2,CASNSYSRTGDYGYTF
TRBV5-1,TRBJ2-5,CASSTGIEETQYF
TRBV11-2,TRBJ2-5,CASSLTHDRGETQYF
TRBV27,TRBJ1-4,CASSLGQGITRNEKLFF
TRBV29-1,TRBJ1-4,CSVAGLTGFEKLFF
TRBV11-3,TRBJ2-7,CASSLGATLAYEQYF
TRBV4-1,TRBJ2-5,CASSPPRVETQYF
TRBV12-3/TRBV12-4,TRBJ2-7,CASSFSGDPPGEQYF
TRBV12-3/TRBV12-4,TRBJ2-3,CASSALRGPTDTQYF
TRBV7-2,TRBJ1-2,CASSLSQGIGNYGYTF
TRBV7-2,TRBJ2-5,CASSLGRGADETQYF
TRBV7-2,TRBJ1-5,CASSLQDQPQHF
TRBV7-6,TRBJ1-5,CASSLADSNQPQHF
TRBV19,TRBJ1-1,CASSIRQTMNTEAFF